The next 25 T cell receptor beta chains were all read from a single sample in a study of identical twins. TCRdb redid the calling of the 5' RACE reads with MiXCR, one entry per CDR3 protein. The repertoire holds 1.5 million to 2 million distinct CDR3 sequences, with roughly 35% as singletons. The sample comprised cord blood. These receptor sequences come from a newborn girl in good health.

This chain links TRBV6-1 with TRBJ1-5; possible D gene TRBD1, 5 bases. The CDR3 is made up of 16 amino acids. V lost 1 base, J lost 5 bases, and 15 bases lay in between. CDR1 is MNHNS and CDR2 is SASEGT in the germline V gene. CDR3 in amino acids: CASSEDWGVWDQPQHF. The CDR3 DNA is TGTGCCAGCAGTGAAGATTGGGGGGTATGGGATCAGCCCCAGCATTTT.

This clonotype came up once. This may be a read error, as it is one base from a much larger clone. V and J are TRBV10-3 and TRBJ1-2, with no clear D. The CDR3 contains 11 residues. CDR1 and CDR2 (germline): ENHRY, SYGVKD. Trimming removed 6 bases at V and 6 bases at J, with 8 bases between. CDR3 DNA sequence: TGTGCCATCAGAGCGGATCATGGCTACACCTTC. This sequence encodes CAIRADHGYTF.

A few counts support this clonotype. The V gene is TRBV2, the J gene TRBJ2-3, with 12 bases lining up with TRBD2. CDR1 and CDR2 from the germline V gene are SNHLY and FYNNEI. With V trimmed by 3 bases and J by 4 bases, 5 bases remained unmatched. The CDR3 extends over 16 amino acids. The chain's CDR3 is CASSDPSGGVADTQYF. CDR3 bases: TGTGCCAGCAGTGACCCTAGCGGGGGGGTAGCAGATACGCAGTATTTT. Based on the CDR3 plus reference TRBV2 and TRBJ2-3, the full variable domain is EPEVTQTPSHQVTQMGQEVILRCVPISNHLYFYWYRQILGQKVEFLVSFYNNEISEKSEIFDDQFSVERPDGSNFTLKIRSTKLEDSAMYFCASSDPSGGVADTQYFGPGTRLTVL.

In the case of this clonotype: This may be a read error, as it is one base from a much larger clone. The CDR3 region has the DNA TGTGCCAGCAGTTACAGGGAGTCCTACAATGAGCAGTACTTC. This gives the protein CASSYRESYNEQYF. This sequence joins TRBV6-6 and TRBJ2-4; perhaps TRBD2 as D (5 bases). V shed 2 bases and J shed 13 bases, with 18 bases lying between them. The germline gives CDR1 MNHNY, CDR2 SVGAGI (reference sequence). The CDR3 is 14 amino acids.

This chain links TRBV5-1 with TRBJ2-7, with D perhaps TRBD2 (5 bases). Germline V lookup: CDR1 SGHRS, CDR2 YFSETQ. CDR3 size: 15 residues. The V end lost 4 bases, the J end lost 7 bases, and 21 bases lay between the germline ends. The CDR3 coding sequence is TGCGCCAGCAGCCCCACTCCTCGGAGGCCAGAGGAGCAGTACTTC. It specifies CASSPTPRRPEEQYF.

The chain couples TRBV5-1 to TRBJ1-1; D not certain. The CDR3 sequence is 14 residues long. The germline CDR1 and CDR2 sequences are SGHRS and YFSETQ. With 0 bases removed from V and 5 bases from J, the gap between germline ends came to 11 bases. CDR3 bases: TGCGCCAGCAGCTTGGTAGGGATTAGGACTGAAGCTTTCTTT. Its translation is CASSLVGIRTEAFF.

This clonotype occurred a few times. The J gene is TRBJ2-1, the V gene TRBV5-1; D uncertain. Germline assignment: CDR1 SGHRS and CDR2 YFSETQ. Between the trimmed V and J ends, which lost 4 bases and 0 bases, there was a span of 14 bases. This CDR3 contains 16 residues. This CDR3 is CASSLSEQSSYNEQFF. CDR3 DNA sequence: TGCGCCAGCAGCCTGTCGGAACAGAGCTCCTACAATGAGCAGTTCTTC.

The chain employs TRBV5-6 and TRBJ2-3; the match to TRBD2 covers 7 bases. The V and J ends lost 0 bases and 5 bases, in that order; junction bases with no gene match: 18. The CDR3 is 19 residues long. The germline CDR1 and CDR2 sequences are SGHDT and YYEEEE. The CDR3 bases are TGTGCCAGCAGCTTGGGCCCCCGGGACTACCTCCCATCAAAAGATACGCAGTATTTT. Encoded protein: CASSLGPRDYLPSKDTQYF.

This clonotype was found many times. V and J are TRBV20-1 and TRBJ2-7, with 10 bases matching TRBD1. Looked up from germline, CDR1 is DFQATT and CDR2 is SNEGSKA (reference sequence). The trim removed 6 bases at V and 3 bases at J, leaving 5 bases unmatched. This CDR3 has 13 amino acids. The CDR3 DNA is TGCAGTGCCCCGGGACAGGGGCTCTACGAGCAGTACTTC. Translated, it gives CSAPGQGLYEQYF.

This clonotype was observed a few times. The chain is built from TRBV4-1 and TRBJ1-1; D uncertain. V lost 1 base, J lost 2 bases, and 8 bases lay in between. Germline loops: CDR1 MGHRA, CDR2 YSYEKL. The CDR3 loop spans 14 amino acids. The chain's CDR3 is CASSQGWANTEAFF. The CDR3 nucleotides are TGCGCCAGCAGCCAAGGATGGGCTAACACTGAAGCTTTCTTT.

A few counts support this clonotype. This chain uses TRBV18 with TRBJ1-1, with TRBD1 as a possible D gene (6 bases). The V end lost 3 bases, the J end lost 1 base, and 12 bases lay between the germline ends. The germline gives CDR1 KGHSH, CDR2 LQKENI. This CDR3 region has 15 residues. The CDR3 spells CASSPQGLKNTEAFF. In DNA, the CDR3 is TGTGCCAGCTCACCGCAGGGGTTAAAGAACACTGAAGCTTTCTTT.

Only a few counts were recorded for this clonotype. Here the CDR3 DNA reads TGTGCCAGCAGCTACGACAGGGGGCACGAGCAGTACTTC. This gives the protein CASSYDRGHEQYF. V is TRBV13 and J is TRBJ2-7; 10 bases match TRBD1. CDR3 length: 13 residues. V was clipped by 4 bases and J by 5 bases; unmatched bases: 2. Germline V CDR1 and CDR2: PRHDT, FYEKMQ (reference sequence).

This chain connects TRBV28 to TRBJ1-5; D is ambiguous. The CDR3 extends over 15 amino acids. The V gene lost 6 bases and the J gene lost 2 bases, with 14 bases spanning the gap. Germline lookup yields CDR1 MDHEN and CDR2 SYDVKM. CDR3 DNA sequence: TGTGCCAGCAGCCTCGGCTACCGGCGCAATCAGCCCCAGCATTTT. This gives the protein CASSLGYRRNQPQHF.

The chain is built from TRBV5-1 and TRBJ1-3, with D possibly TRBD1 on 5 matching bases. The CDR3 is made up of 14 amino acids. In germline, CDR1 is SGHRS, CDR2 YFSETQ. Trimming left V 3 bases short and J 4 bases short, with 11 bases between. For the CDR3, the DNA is TGCGCCAGCAGCTCTCTGGACAACGGAAACACCATATATTTT. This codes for CASSSLDNGNTIYF.

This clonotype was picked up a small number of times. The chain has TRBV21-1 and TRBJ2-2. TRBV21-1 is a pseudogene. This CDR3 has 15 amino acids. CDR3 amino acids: CASSKVAGNTGELFF. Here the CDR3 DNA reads TGTGCCAGCAGCAAAGTTGCAGGGAACACCGGGGAGCTGTTTTTT.

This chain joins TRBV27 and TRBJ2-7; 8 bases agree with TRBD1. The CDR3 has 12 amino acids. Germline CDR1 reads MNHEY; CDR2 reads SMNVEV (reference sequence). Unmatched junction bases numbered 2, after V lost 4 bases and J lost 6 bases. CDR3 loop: CASSSRGREQYF. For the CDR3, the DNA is TGTGCCAGCAGTTCCAGGGGGCGCGAGCAGTACTTC.

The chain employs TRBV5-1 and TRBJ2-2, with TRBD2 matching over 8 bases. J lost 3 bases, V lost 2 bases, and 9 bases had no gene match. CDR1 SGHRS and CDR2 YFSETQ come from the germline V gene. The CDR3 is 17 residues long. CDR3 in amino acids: CASSFGLTSADTGELFF. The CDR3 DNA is TGCGCCAGCAGCTTTGGCTTGACTAGCGCCGACACCGGGGAGCTGTTTTTT. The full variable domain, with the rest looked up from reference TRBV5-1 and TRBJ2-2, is KAGVTQTPRYLIKTRGQQVTLSCSPISGHRSVSWYQQTPGQGLQFLFEYFSETQRNKGNFPGRFSGRQFSNSRSEMNVSTLELGDSALYLCASSFGLTSADTGELFFGEGSRLTVL.

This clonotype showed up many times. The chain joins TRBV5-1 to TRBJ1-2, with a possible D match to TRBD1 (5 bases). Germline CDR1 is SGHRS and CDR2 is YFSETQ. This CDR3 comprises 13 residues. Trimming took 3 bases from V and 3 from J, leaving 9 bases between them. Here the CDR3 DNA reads TGCGCCAGCAGCTCCGGGACGTACTATGGCTACACCTTC. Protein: CASSSGTYYGYTF.

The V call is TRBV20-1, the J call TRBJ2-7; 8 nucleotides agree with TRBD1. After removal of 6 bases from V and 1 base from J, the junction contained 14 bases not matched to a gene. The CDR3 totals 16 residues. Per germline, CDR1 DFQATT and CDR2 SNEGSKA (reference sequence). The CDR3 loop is CSAQGRGLVGSYEQYF. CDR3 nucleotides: TGCAGTGCCCAGGGCAGGGGGCTCGTAGGATCCTACGAGCAGTACTTC.

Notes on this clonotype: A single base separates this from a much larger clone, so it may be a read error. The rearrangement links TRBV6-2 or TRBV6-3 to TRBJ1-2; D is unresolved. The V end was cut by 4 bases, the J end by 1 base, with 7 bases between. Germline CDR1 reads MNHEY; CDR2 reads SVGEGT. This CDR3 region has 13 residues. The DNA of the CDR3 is TGTGCCAGCAGTTTTGCGGTTAACTATGGCTACACCTTC. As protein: CASSFAVNYGYTF.

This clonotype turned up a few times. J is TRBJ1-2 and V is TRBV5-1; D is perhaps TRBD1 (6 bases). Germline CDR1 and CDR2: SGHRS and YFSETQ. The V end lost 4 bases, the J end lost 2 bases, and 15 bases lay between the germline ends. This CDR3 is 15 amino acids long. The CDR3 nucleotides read TGCGCCAGCAGCAACCCACAGGGTACGAACTATGGCTACACCTTC. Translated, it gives CASSNPQGTNYGYTF.

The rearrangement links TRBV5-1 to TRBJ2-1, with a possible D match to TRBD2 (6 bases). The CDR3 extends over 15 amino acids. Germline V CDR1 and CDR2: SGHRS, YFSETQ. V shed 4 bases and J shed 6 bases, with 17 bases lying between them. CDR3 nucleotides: TGCGCCAGCAGCCCTACCCAAGTTAGCGGCAATGAGCAGTTCTTC. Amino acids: CASSPTQVSGNEQFF.

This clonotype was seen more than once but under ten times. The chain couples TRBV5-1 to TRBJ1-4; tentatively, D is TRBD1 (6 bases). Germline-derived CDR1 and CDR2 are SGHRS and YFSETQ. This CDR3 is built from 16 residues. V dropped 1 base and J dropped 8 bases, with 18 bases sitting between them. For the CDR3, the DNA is TGCGCCAGCAGCTTGAAATGGCAGGGGACGGGAGAAAAACTGTTTTTT. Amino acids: CASSLKWQGTGEKLFF.

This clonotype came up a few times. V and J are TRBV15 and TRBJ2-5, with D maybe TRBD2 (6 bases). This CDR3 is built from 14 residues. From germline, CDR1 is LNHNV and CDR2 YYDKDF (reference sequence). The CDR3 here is CASSRTTHRETQYF. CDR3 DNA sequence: TGTGCTAGCTCAAGGACTACCCATCGGGAGACCCAGTACTTC.

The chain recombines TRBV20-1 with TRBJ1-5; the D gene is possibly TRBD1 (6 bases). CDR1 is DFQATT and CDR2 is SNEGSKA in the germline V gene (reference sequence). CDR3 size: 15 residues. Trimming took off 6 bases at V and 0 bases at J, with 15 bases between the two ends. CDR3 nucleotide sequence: TGCAGTGCCACTGGGGGGGCCTATAGCAATCAGCCCCAGCATTTT. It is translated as CSATGGAYSNQPQHF.